This T cell receptor (beta chain) was identified in a study of blood T cell repertoires in COVID-19. The CDR3 totals 17 residues. CDR1 is LGHDT, CDR2 YNNKEL, per germline (reference sequence). The V end was cut by 3 bases, the J end by 0 bases, with 15 bases between. The assay was immunoSEQ multiplex PCR, and TCRdb's table has in-frame clones only and misses some. The sample has approximately 200,000 clones; 80% to 90% are singletons. The sequencing input was peripheral blood. The TCR was taken from a woman older than 75 with acute or convalescent COVID-19. The J gene is TRBJ1-3, the V gene TRBV3-1 (or the pseudogene TRBV3-2), with a possible D match to TRBD1 (6 bases). CDR3 in amino acids: CASSQGRGAVSGNTIYF. CDR3 in DNA: TGTGCCAGCAGCCAGGGACGGGGGGCTGTCTCTGGAAACACCATATATTTT.